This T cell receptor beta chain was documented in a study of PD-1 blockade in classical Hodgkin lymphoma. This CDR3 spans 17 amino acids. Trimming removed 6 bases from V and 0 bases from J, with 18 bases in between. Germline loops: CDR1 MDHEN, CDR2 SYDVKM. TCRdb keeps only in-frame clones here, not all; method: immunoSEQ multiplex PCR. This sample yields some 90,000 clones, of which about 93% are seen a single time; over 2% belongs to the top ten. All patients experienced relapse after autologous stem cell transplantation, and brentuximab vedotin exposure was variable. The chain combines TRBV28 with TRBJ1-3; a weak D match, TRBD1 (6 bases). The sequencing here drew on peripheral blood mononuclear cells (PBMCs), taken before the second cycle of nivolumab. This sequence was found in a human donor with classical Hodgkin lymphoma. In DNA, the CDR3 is TGTGCCAGCAGCCAAACGAGGACAGCGCTCTCTGGAAACACCATATATTTT. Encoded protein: CASSQTRTALSGNTIYF.